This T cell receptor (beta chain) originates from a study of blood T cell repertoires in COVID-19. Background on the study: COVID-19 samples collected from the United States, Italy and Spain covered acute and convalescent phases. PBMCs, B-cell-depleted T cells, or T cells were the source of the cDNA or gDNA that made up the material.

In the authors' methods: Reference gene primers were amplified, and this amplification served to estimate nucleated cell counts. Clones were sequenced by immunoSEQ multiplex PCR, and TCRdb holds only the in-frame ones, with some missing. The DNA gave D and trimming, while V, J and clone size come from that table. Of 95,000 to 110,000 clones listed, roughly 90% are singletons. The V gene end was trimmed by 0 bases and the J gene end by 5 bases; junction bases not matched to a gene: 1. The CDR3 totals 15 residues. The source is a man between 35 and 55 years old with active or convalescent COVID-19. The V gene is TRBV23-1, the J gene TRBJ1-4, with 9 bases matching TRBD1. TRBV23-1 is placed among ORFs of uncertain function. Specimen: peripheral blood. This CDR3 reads CASSQSGTGNEKLFF. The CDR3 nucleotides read TGCGCCAGCAGTCAATCCGGGACAGGGAATGAAAAACTGTTTTTT.